Below are 4 T cell receptor beta chains sequenced from a single sample in a study of blood T cell repertoires in COVID-19. Repertoires were generated with immunoSEQ multiplex PCR, while TCRdb's copy carries only in-frame clones and drops some. The sample has some 290,000 clones; roughly nine tenths are singletons. Sequencing used peripheral blood. These TCRs come from a woman aged 45-65 years who had recovered from COVID-19.

The chain joins TRBV9 to TRBJ1-1, with D unclear. V lost 6 bases and J lost 2, with 11 bases in between. Germline V gives CDR1 SGDLS, CDR2 YYNGEE. This CDR3 comprises 13 residues. CDR3 DNA sequence: TGTGCCAGCAACCCGGGGAATAACACTGAAGCTTTCTTT. Encoded protein: CASNPGNNTEAFF.

V and J are TRBV20-1 and TRBJ2-7, with D tentatively TRBD2 (7 bases). The germline V and J ends were trimmed by 3 bases and 1 base, with 13 bases remaining between them. Germline assignment: CDR1 DFQATT and CDR2 SNEGSKA (reference sequence). This CDR3 region has 14 residues. CDR3 sequence: CSASRGAGSYEQYF. The CDR3, as DNA: TGCAGTGCTAGTCGGGGGGCCGGATCCTACGAGCAGTACTTC.

CDR3 sequence (DNA): TGTGCCAGCAGCCATAACCCAGGGGGAAAGGGGAGCGGCTACACCTTC. It encodes CASSHNPGGKGSGYTF. The chain combines TRBV5-6 with TRBJ1-2, with TRBD1 identical over 7 bases. The CDR3 totals 16 residues. Trimming removed 4 bases from V and 8 bases from J; junction bases left unmatched: 17. Germline V lookup: CDR1 SGHDT, CDR2 YYEEEE.

V and J are TRBV29-1 and TRBJ1-2; D remains unclear. The V gene lost 7 bases and the J gene lost 8 bases, with 14 bases spanning the gap. The germline CDR1 and CDR2 sequences are SQVTM and ANQGSEA. This CDR3 has 11 amino acids. CDR3 bases: TGCAGCGCCCACGTACTGGGCGGCTACACCTTC. As protein: CSAHVLGGYTF. The variable domain in full, completed from reference TRBV29-1 and TRBJ1-2, reads SAVISQKPSRDICQRGTSLTIQCQVDSQVTMMFWYRQQPGQSLTLIATANQGSEATYESGFVIDKFPISRPNLTFSTLTVSNMSPEDSSIYLCSAHVLGGYTFGSGTRLTVV.